Detailed here is one TCR beta chain. Antigen: not known. This sample is drawn from a study of monozygotic twins with inflammatory bowel disease. Study-level results: Healthy co-twins, by inverse Simpson, had higher TCRbeta diversity than their siblings with IBD. Any single strong signal or clonotype tied to IBD lacked support.

The CDR3 covers 14 residues. Germline loops: CDR1 MDHEN, CDR2 SYDVKM. No DNA is given; TCRdb re-called the 5' RACE reads and lists each CDR3 protein once. The data show 400,000 to 500,000 distinct CDR3 sequences, and the top ten clones hold 2.4%. The rearrangement links TRBV28 to TRBJ1-2. The clonotype was recovered from a human donor with ulcerative colitis or Crohn's disease, or a healthy co-twin of an affected twin (not recorded which). The source material was blood. The CDR3 reads CASTKAGLNYGYTF.